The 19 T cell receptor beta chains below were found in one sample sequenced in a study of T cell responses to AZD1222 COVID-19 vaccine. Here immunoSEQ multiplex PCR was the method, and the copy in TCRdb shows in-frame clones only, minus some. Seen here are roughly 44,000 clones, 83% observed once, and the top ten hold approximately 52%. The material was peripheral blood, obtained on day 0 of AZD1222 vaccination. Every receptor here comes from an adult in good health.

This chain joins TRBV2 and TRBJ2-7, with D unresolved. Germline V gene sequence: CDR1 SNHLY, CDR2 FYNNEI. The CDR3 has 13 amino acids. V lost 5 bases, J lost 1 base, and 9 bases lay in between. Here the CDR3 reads CASSTDVSYEQYF. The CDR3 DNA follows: TGTGCCAGCAGTACCGACGTTTCCTACGAGCAGTACTTC.

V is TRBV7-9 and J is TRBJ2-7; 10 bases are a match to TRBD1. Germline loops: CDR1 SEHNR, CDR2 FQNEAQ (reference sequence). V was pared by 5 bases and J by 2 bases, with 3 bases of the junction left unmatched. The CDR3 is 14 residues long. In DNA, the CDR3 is TGTGCCAGCAGCAGTGACAGGGGGCCCTACGAGCAGTACTTC. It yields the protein CASSSDRGPYEQYF.

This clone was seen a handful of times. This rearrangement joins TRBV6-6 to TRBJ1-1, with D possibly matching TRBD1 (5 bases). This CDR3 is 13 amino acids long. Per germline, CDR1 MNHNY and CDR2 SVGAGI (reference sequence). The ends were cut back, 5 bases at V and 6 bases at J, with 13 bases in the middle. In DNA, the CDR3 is TGTGCCAGCAGTCATAGGGACGGGCCTGAAGCTTTCTTT. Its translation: CASSHRDGPEAFF.

CDR3 sequence reads: CATLRDRVGAEAFF. Written as DNA, the CDR3 is TGTGCCACCCTGAGGGACAGGGTTGGAGCTGAAGCTTTCTTT. The rearrangement links TRBV10-3 to TRBJ1-1; 9 nucleotides align to TRBD1. V was clipped by 10 bases and J by 6 bases; unmatched bases: 12. CDR1 and CDR2 (germline): ENHRY, SYGVKD. The CDR3 runs 14 residues.

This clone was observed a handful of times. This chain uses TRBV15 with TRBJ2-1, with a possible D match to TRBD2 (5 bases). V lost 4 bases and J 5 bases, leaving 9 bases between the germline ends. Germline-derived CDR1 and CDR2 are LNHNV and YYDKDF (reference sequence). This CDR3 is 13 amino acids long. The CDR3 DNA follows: TGTGCCACCAGCAAAGTCGGGAACAATGAGCAGTTCTTC. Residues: CATSKVGNNEQFF.

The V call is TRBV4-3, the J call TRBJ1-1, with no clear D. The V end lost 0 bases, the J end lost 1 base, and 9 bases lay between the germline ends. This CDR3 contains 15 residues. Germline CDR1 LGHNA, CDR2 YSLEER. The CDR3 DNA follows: TGCGCCAGCAGCCAAGATTGGCGGGGGAACACTGAAGCTTTCTTT. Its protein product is CASSQDWRGNTEAFF.

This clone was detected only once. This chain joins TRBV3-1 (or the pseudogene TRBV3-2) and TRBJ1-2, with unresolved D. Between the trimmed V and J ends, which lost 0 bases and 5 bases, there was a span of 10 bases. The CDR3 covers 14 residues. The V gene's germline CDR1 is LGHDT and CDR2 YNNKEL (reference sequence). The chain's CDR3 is CASSQDRASYGYTF. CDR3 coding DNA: TGTGCCAGCAGCCAAGATAGGGCTTCATATGGCTACACCTTC.

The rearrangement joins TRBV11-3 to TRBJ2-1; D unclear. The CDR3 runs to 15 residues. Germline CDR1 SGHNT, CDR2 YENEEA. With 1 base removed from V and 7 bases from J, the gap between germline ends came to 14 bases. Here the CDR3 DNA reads TGTGCCAGCAGCTTAGGGACCGCAGCAAGGAATGAGCAGTTCTTC. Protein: CASSLGTAARNEQFF.

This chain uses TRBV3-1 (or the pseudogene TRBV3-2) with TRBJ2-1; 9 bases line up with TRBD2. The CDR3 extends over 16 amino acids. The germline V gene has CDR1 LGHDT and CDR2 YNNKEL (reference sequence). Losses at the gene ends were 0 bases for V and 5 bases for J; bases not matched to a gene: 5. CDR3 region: CASSQEARGGNNEQFF. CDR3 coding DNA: TGTGCCAGCAGCCAAGAGGCGCGGGGGGGGAACAATGAGCAGTTCTTC.

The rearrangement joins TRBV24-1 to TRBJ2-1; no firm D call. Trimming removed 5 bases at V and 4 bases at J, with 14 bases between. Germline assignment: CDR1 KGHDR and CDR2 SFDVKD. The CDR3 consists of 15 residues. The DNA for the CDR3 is TGTGCCACCAGTGCCCCAGGCCTCCTTTACAATGAGCAGTTCTTC. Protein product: CATSAPGLLYNEQFF.

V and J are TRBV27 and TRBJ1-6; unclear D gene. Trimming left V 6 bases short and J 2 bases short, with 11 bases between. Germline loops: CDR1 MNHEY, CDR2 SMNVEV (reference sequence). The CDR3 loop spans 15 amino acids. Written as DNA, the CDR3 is TGTGCCAGCAGCCCGGGTTTTACCTATAATTCACCCCTCCACTTT. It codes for CASSPGFTYNSPLHF.

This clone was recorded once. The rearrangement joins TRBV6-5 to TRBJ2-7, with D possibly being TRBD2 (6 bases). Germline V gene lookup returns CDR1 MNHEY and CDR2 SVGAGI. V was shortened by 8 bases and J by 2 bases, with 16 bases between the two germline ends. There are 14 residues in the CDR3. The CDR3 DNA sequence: TGTGCCAGCTGGTCCTGGGACTCCGCCTACGAGCAGTACTTC. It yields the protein CASWSWDSAYEQYF.

CDR3 bases: TGTGCCTGGATCCCGAGCAGGCTTAACTATGGCTACACCTTC. Its translation is CAWIPSRLNYGYTF. The chain combines TRBV30 with TRBJ1-2, with D unclear. Trimming pared 4 bases from V and 1 base from J, leaving 13 bases between. The CDR3 is 14 residues long. Germline CDR1 GTSNPN, CDR2 SVGIG (reference sequence).

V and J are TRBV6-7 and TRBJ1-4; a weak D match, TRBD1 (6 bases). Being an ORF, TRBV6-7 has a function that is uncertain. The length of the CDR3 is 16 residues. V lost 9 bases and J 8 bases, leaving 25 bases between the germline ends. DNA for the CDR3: TGTGCCAGGGGCGGAAAAAACAGGGACGTTAAAGAAAAACTGTTTTTT. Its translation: CARGGKNRDVKEKLFF.

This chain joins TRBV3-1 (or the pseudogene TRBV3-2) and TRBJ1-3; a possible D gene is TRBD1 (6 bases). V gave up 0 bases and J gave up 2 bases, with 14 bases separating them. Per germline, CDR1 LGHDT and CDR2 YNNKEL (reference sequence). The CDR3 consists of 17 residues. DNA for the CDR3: TGTGCCAGCAGCCAAGACCGGCGGGGGGCCACTGGAAACACCATATATTTT. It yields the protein CASSQDRRGATGNTIYF.

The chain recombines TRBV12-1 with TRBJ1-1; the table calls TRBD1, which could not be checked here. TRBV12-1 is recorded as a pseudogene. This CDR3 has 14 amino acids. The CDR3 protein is CASSFTGLNTEAFF. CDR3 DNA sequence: TGTGCCAGCAGCTTTACAGGACTGAACACTGAAGCTTTCTTT.

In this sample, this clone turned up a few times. The CDR3 protein is CASQTGGNYEQYF. The CDR3 nucleotides read TGTGCCAGCCAGACAGGTGGGAACTACGAGCAGTACTTC. The chain has TRBV25-1 and TRBJ2-7; D perhaps matches TRBD1 (6 bases). This CDR3 comprises 13 residues. The V gene lost 8 bases and the J gene lost 3 bases, with 14 bases spanning the gap. CDR1 is MGHDK and CDR2 is SYGVNS in the germline V gene.

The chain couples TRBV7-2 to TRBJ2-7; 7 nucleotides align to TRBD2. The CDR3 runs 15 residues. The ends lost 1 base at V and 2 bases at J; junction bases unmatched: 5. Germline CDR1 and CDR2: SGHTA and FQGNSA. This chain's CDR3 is CASSLGQAGPYEQYF. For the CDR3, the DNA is TGTGCCAGCAGCTTAGGGCAAGCGGGGCCCTACGAGCAGTACTTC.

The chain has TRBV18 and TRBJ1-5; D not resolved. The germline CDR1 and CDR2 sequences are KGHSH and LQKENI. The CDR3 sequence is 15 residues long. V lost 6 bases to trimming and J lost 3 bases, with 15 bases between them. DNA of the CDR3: TGTGCCAGCTCGCGGACTCCTAGTGACAATCAGCCCCAGCATTTT. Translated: CASSRTPSDNQPQHF.